This paragraph covers one TCR beta chain sequence. The data stem from a study of blood T cell repertoires in COVID-19. On the study more broadly: Sources were T cells, B-cell-depleted T cells, or PBMCs; the material itself was cDNA or gDNA.

This CDR3 comprises 15 residues. Germline values: CDR1 MDHEN, CDR2 SYDVKM. The J segment lost 12 bases and the V segment lost 4 bases, leaving 12 bases of the junction unmatched. Everyone who took part was about 18 to 89 years old, and they came from over 20 US areas. Self-reported history from a screening survey and questionnaire set each donor's cohort. In the authors' workflow: Counts of nucleated cells, estimated from reference gene primer amplification, were obtained. Data came from immunoSEQ multiplex PCR; TCRdb stores just in-frame clones and leaves some out. V, J and clone size reflect that table, while D and trimming were determined from the DNA. Of roughly 250,000 clones listed, roughly 87% are singletons.

This clonotype originated in a woman aged 30 to 39 with acute COVID-19. Specimen: PBMCs or T cells enriched from blood (not recorded which). The chain employs TRBV28 and TRBJ2-1, with 10 bases that match TRBD2. Here the CDR3 DNA reads TGTGCCAGCAGTTCCGCCCAACTGACTAGCGGGTCGCAGTTCTTC. Translation: CASSSAQLTSGSQFF.